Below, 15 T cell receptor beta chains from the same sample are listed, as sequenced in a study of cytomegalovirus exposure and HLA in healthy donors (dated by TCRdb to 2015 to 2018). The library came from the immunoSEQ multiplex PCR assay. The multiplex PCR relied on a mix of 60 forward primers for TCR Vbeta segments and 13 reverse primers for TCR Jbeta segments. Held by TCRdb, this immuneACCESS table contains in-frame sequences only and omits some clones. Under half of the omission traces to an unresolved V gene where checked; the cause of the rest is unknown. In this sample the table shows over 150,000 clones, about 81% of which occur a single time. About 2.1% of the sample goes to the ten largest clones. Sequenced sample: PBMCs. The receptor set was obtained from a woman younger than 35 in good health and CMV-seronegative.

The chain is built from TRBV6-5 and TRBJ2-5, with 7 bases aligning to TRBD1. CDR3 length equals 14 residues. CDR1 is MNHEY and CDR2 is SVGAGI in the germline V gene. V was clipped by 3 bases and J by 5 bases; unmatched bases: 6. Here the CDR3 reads CASSYRQGRETQYF. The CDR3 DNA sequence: TGTGCCAGCAGTTATCGACAGGGAAGGGAGACCCAGTACTTC.

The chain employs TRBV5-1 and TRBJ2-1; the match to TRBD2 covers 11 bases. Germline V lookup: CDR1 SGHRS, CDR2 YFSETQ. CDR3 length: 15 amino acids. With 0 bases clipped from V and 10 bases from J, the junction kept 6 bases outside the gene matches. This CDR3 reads CASSLAGLAEYEQFF. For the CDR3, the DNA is TGCGCCAGCAGCTTGGCGGGACTAGCGGAATACGAGCAGTTCTTC.

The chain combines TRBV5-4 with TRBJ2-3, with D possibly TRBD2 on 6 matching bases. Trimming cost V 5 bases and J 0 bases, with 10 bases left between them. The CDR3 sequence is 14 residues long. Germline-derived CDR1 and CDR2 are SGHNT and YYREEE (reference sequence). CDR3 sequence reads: CASSVGGSTDTQYF. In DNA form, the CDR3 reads TGTGCCAGCAGTGTTGGGGGGAGCACAGATACGCAGTATTTT. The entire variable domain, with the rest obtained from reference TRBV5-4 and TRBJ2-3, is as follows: ETGVTQSPTHLIKTRGQQVTLRCSSQSGHNTVSWYQQALGQGPQFIFQYYREEENGRGNFPPRFSGLQFPNYSSELNVNALELDDSALYLCASSVGGSTDTQYFGPGTRLTVL.

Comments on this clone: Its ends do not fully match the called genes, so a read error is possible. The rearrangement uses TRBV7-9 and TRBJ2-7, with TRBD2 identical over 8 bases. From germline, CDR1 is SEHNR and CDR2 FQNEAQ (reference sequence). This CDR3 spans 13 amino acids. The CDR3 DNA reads TGTTCCAGCAGCTCGACTAGCGCCTACGAGCAGTACTTC. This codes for CSSSSTSAYEQYF.

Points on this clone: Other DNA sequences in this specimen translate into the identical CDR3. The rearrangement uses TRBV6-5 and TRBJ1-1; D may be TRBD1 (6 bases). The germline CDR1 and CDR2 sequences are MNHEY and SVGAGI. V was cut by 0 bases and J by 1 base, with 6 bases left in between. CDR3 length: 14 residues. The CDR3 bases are TGTGCCAGCAGTTACTCGACAGGGAACACTGAAGCTTTCTTT. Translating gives CASSYSTGNTEAFF.

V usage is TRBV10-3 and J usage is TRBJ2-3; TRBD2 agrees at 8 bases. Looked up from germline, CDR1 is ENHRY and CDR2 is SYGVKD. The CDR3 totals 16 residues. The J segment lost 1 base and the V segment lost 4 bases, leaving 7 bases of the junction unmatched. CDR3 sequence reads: CAISVLAGGGTDTQYF. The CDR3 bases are TGTGCCATCAGTGTCCTGGCGGGAGGTGGCACAGATACGCAGTATTTT.

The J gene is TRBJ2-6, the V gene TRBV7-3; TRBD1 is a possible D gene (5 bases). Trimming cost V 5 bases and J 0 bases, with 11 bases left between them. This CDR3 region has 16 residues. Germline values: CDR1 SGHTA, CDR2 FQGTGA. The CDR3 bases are TGTGCCAGCAGCCCAGGGCCAAGCTCTGGGGCCAACGTCCTGACTTTC. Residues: CASSPGPSSGANVLTF.

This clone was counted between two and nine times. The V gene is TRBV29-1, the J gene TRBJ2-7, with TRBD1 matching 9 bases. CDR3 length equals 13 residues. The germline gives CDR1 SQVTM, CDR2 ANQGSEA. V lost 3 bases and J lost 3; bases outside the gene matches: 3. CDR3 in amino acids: CSVEGQGLYEQYF. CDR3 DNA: TGCAGCGTTGAGGGACAGGGACTCTACGAGCAGTACTTC.

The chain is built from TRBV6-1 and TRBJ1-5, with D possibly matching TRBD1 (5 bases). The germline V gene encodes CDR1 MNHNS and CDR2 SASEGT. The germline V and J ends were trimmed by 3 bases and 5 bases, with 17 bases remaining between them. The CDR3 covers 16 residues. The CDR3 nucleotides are TGTGCCAGCAGTGATAGCTGGGGCGCCGGCGATCAGCCCCAGCATTTT. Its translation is CASSDSWGAGDQPQHF.

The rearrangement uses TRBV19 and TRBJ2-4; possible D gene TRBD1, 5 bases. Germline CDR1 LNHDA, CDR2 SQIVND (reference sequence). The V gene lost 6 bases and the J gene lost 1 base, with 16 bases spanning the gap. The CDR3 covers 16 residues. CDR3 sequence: CASSPDSMGAKNIQYF. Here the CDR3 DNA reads TGTGCCAGTAGCCCCGACAGCATGGGGGCCAAAAACATTCAGTACTTC.

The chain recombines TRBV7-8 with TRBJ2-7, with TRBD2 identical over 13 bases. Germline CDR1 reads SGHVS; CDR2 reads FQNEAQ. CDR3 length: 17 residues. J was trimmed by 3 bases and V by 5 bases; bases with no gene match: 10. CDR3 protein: CASSDSGLAGVIYEQYF. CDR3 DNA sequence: TGTGCCAGCAGCGATTCCGGACTAGCGGGAGTAATCTACGAGCAGTACTTC.

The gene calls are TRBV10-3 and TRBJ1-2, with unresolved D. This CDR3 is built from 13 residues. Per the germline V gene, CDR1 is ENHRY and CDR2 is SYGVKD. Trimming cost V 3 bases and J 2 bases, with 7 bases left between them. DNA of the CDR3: TGTGCCATCAGTGACTCACGGAACTATGGCTACACCTTC. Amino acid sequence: CAISDSRNYGYTF.

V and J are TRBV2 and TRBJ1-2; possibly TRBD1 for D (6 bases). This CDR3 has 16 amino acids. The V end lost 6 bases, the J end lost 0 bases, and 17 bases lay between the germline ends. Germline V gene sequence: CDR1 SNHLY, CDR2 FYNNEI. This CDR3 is CASSLGQTGSNYGYTF. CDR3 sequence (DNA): TGTGCCAGCAGCCTTGGTCAGACAGGTTCTAACTATGGCTACACCTTC.

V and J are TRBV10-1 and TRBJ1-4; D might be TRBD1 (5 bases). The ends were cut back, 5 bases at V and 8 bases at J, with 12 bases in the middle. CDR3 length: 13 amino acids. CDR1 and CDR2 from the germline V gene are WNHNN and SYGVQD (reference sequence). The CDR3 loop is CASSRWGDEKLFF. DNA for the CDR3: TGCGCCAGCAGTCGATGGGGGGACGAAAAACTGTTTTTT.

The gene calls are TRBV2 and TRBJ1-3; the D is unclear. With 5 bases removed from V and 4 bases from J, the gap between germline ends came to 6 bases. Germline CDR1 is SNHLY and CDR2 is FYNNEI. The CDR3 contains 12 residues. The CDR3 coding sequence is TGTGCCAGCAGTTCCCAGGGAAACACCATATATTTT. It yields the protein CASSSQGNTIYF. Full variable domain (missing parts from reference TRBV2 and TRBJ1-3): EPEVTQTPSHQVTQMGQEVILRCVPISNHLYFYWYRQILGQKVEFLVSFYNNEISEKSEIFDDQFSVERPDGSNFTLKIRSTKLEDSAMYFCASSSQGNTIYFGEGSWLTVV.